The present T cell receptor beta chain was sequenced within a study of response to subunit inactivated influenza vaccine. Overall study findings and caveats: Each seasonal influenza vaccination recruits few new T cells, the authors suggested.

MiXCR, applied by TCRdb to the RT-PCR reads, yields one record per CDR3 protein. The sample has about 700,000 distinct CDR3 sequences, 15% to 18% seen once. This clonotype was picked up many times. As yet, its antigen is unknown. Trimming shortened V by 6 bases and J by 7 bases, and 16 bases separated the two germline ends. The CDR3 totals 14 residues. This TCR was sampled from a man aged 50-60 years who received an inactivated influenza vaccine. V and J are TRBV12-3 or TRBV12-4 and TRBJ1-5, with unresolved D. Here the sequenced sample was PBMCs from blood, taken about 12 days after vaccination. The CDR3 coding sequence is TGTGCCAGCAGCTTCGACATGGGAGGGCAGCCCCAGCATTTT. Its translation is CASSFDMGGQPQHF.